This T cell receptor (beta chain) comes out of a study of Tregs in tolerant kidney transplant recipients. From germline, CDR1 is SGHTA and CDR2 FQGTGA. V was cut by 6 bases and J by 2 bases, with 13 bases left in between. This CDR3 is built from 14 residues. TCRdb's table, derived via immunoSEQ multiplex PCR, lists solely in-frame clones and lacks some. The sample consists of around 43,000 clones, about 90% of them appearing once. The receptor's source is a human donor in good health. Sequenced: Tregs from blood. The chain links TRBV7-3 to TRBJ1-1; the D gene is possibly TRBD1 (5 bases). DNA of the CDR3: TGTGCCAGCAGGAAGGGACCTTTCAACACTGAAGCTTTCTTT. Amino acids: CASRKGPFNTEAFF.